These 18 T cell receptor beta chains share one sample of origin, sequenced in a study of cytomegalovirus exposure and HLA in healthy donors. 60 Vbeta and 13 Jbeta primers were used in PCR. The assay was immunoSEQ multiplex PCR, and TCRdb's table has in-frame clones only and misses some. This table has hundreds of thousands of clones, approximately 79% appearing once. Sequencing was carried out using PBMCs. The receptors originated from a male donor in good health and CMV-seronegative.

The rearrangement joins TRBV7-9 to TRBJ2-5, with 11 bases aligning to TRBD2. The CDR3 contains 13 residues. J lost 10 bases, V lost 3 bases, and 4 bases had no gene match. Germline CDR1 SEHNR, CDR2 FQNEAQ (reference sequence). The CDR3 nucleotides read TGTGCCAGCAGCTTTACTAGCGGGGGCAACCAGTACTTC. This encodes CASSFTSGGNQYF.

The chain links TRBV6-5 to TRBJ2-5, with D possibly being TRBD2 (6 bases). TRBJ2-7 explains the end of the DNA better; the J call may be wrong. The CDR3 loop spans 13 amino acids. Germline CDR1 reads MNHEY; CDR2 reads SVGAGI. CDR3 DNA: TGTGCCAGCAGACCCGGGACTGTCTACGAGCAGTACTTC. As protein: CASRPGTVYEQYF.

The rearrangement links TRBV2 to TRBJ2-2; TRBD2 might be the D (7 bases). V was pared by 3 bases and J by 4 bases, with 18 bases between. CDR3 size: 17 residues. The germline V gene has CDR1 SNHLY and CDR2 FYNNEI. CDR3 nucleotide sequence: TGTGCCAGCAGTGACGTACGGGGGGCCGGGGGCACCGGGGAGCTGTTTTTT. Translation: CASSDVRGAGGTGELFF.

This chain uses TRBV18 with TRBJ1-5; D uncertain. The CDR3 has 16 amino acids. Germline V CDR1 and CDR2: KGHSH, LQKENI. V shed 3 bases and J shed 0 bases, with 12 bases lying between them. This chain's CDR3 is CASSPEAVYSNQPQHF. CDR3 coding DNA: TGTGCCAGCTCACCTGAGGCGGTATATAGCAATCAGCCCCAGCATTTT. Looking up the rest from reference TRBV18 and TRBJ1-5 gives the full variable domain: NAGVMQNPRHLVRRRGQEARLRCSPMKGHSHVYWYRQLPEEGLKFMVYLQKENIIDESGMPKERFSAEFPKEGPSILRIQQVVRGDSAAYFCASSPEAVYSNQPQHFGDGTRLSIL.

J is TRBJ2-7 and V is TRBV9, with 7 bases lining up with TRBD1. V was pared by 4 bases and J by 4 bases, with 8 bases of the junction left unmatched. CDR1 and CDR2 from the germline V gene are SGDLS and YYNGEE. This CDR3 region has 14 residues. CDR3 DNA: TGTGCCAGCAGCCCCGGCGACAGGGAGTACGAGCAGTACTTC. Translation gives CASSPGDREYEQYF.

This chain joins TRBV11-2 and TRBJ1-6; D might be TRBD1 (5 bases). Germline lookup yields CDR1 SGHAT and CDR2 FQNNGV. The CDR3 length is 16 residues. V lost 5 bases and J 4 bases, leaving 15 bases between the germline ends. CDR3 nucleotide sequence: TGTGCCAGCAGCCGTCAGGACATACTTTATAATTCACCCCTCCACTTT. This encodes CASSRQDILYNSPLHF.

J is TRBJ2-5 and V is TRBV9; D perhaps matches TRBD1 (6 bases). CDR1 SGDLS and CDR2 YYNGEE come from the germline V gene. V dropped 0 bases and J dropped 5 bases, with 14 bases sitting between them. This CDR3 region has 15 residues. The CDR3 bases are TGTGCCAGCAGCGTAGAAACAGGGTCGGTGGAGACCCAGTACTTC. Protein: CASSVETGSVETQYF.

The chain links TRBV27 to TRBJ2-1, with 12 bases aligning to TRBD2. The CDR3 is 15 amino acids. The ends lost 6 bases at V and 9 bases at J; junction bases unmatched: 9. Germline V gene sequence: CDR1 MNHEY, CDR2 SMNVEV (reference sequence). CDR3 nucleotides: TGTGCCAGCAGGCTGACTAGCGGGAGAAAGGCTGAGCAGTTCTTC. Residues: CASRLTSGRKAEQFF.

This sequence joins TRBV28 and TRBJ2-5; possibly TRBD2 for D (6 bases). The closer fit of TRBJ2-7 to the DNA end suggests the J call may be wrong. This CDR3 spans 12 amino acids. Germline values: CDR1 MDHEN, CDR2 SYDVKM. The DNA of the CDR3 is TGTGCCAGCAGTTTCCGACTAGGCGAGCAGTACTTC. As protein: CASSFRLGEQYF.

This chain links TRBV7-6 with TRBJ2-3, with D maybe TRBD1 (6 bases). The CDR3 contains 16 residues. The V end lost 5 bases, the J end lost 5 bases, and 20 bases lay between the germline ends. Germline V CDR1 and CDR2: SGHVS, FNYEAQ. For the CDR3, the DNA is TGTGCCAGCAGCCAAACAATAGACAGGTCTGGAGATACGCAGTATTTT. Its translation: CASSQTIDRSGDTQYF.

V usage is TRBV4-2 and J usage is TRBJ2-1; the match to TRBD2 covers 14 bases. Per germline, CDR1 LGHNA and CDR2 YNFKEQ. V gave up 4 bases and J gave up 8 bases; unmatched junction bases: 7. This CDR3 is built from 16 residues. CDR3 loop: CASSLRLAGGVDEQFF. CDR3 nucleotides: TGTGCCAGCAGCCTGAGACTAGCGGGGGGGGTGGATGAGCAGTTCTTC.

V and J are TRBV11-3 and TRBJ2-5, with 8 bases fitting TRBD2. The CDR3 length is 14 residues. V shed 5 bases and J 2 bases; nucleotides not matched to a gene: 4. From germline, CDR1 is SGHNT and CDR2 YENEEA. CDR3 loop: CASSQGGGQETQYF. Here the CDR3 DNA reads TGTGCCAGCAGCCAGGGCGGGGGGCAAGAGACCCAGTACTTC.

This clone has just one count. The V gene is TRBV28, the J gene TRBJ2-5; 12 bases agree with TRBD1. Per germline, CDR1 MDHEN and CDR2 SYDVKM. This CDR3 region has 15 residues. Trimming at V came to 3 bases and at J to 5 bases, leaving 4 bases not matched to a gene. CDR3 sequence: CASSFGTGGGETQYF. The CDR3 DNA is TGTGCCAGCAGTTTTGGGACAGGGGGCGGGGAGACCCAGTACTTC.

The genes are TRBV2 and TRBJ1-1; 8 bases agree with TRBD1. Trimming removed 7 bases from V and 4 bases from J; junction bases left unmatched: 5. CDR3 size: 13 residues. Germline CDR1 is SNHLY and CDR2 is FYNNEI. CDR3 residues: CASTTGAGTEAFF. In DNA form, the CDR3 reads TGTGCCAGCACGACAGGGGCTGGCACTGAAGCTTTCTTT. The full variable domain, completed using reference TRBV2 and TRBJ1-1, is EPEVTQTPSHQVTQMGQEVILRCVPISNHLYFYWYRQILGQKVEFLVSFYNNEISEKSEIFDDQFSVERPDGSNFTLKIRSTKLEDSAMYFCASTTGAGTEAFFGQGTRLTVV.

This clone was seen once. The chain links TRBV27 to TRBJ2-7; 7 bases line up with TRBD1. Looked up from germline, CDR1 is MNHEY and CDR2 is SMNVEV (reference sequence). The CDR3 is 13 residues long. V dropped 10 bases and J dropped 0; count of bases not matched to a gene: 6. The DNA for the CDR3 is TGTGCCACAGGGAGACAGGGCTCCTACGAGCAGTACTTC. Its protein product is CATGRQGSYEQYF.

The chain's CDR3 is CASSHPAGTYRGTQYF. Written as DNA, the CDR3 is TGCGCCAGCAGCCACCCAGCGGGGACCTATCGGGGGACCCAGTACTTC. J is TRBJ2-5 and V is TRBV4-1; 7 positions agree with TRBD2. The CDR3 covers 16 residues. J gave up 7 bases and V 3 bases, and 14 bases lay outside the gene matches. Germline CDR1 reads MGHRA; CDR2 reads YSYEKL.

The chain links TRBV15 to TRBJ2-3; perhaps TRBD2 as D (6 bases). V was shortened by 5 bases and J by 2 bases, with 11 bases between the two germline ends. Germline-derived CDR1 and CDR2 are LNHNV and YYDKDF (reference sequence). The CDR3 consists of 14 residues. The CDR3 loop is CATSPAGPTDTQYF. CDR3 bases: TGTGCCACCAGCCCAGCGGGCCCCACAGATACGCAGTATTTT.

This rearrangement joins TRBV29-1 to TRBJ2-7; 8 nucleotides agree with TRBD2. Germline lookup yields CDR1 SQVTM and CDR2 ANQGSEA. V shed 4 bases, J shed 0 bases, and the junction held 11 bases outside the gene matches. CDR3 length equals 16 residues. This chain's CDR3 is CSVVLREAHVSYEQYF. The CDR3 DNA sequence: TGCAGCGTTGTTTTGCGGGAGGCGCATGTCTCCTACGAGCAGTACTTC.